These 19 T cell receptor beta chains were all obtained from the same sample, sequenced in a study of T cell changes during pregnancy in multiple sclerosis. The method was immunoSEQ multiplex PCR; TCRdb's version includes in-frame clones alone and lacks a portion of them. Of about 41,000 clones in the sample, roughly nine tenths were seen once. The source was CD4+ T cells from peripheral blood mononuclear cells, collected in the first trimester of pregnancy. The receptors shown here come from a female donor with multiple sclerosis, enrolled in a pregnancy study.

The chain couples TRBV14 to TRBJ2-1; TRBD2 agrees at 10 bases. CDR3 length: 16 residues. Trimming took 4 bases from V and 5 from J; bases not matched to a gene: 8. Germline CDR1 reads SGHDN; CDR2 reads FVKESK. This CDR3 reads CASSPYWTSGDNEQFF. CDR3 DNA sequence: TGTGCCAGCAGCCCCTACTGGACTAGCGGTGACAATGAGCAGTTCTTC.

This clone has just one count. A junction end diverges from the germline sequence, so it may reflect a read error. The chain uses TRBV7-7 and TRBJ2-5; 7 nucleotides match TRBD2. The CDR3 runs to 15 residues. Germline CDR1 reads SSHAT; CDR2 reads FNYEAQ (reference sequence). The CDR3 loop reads CASSPTPGRAETQYF. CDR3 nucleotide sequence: TGTGCTAGCAGCCCTACCCCAGGGAGGGCAGAGACCCAGTACTTC.

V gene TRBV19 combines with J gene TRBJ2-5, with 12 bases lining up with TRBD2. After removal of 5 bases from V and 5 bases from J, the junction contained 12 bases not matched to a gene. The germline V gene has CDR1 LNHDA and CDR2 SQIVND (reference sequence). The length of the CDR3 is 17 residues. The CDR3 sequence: CASSPSGLAGLGETQYF. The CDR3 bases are TGTGCCAGTAGTCCCTCTGGACTAGCGGGACTTGGGGAGACCCAGTACTTC.

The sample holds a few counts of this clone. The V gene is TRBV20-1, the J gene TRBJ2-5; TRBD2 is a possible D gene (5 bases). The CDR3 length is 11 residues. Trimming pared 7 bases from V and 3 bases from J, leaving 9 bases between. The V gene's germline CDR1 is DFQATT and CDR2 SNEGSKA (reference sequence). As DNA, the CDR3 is TGCAGTGTTAAAGCGGAAGAGACCCAGTACTTC. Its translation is CSVKAEETQYF.

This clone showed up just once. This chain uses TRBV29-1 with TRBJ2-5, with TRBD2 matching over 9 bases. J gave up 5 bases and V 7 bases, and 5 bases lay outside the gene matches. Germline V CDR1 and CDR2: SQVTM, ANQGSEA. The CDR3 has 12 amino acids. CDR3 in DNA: TGCAGCGCCGGACTAGCGTCGGAGACCCAGTACTTC. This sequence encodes CSAGLASETQYF. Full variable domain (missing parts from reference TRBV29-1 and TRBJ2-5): SAVISQKPSRDICQRGTSLTIQCQVDSQVTMMFWYRQQPGQSLTLIATANQGSEATYESGFVIDKFPISRPNLTFSTLTVSNMSPEDSSIYLCSAGLASETQYFGPGTRLLVL.

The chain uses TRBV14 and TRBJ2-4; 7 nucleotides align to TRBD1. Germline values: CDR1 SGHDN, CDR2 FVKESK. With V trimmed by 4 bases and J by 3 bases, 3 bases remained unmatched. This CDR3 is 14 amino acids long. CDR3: CASSLQGVKNIQYF. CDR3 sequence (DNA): TGTGCCAGCAGCCTCCAGGGGGTCAAAAACATTCAGTACTTC.

CDR3 protein: CASIKGADTQYF. The CDR3 nucleotides are TGTGCCAGCATCAAGGGGGCAGATACGCAGTATTTT. This chain uses TRBV6-5 with TRBJ2-3; D might be TRBD1 (6 bases). CDR1 and CDR2 from the germline V gene are MNHEY and SVGAGI. The CDR3 sequence is 12 residues long. The ends were cut back, 7 bases at V and 4 bases at J, with 9 bases in the middle.

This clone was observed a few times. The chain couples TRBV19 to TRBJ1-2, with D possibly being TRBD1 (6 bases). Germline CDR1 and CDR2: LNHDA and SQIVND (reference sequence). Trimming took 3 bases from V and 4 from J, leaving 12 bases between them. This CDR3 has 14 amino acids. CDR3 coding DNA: TGTGCCAGTAGTATCGGGACAAGCTCCTATGGCTACACCTTC. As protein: CASSIGTSSYGYTF.

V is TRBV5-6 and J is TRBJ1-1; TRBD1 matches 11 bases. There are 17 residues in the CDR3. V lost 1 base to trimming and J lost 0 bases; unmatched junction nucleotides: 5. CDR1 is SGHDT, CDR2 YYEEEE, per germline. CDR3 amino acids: CASSLMGQGGMNTEAFF. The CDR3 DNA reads TGTGCCAGCAGCTTGATGGGACAGGGGGGAATGAACACTGAAGCTTTCTTT. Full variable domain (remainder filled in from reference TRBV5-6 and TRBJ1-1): DAGVTQSPTHLIKTRGQQVTLRCSPKSGHDTVSWYQQALGQGPQFIFQYYEEEERQRGNFPDRFSGHQFPNYSSELNVNALLLGDSALYLCASSLMGQGGMNTEAFFGQGTRLTVV.

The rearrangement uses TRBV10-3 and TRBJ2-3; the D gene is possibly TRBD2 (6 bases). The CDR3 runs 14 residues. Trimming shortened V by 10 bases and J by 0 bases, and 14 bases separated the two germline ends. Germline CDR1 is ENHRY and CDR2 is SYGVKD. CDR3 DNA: TGTGCCAGCGGGGTAGTCCGGAGCACAGATACGCAGTATTTT. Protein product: CASGVVRSTDTQYF.

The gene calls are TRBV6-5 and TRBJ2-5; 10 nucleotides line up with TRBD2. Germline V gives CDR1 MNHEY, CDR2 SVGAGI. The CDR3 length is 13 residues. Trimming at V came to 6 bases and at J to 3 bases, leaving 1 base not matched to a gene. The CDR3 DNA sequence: TGTGCCAGCAGAGGACTAGCGGAAGAGACCCAGTACTTC. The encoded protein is CASRGLAEETQYF.

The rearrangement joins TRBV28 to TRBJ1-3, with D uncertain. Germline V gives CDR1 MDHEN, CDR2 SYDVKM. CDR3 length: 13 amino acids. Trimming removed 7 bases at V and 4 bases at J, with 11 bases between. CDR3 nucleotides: TGTGCCAGCAACCGGTCCGGGGGAAACACCATATATTTT. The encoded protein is CASNRSGGNTIYF.

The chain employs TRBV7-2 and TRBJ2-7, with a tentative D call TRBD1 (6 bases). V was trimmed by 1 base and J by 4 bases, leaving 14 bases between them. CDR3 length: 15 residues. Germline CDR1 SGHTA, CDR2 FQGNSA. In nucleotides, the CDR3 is TGTGCCAGCAGCTTAGAAGGGGGAGCTGGGTACGAGCAGTACTTC. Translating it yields CASSLEGGAGYEQYF.

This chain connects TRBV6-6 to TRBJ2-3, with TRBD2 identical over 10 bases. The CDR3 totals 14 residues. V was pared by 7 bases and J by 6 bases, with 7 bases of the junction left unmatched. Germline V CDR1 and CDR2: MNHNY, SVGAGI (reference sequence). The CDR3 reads CASTQAGGGDTQYF. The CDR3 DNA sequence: TGTGCCAGCACCCAAGCGGGAGGGGGGGATACGCAGTATTTT.

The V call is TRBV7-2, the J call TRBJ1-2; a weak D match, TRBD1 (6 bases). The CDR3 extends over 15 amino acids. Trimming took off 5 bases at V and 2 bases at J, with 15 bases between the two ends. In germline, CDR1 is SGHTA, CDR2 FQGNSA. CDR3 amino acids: CASSQSGGQNYGYTF. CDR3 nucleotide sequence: TGTGCCAGCAGCCAGAGCGGTGGACAGAACTATGGCTACACCTTC.

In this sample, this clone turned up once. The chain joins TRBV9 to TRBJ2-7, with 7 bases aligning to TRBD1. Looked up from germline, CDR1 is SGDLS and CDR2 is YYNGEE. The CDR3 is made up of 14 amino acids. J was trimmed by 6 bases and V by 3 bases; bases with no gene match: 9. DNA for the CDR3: TGTGCCAGCAGCGCGGGATTACAGGGGTCCGAGCAGTACTTC. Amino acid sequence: CASSAGLQGSEQYF.

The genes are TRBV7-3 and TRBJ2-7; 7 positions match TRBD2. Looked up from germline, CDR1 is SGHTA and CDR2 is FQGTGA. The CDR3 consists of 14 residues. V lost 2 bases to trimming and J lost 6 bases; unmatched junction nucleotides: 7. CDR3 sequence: CASSLEGGPSEQYF. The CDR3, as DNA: TGTGCCAGCAGCTTAGAGGGAGGGCCAAGCGAGCAGTACTTC.

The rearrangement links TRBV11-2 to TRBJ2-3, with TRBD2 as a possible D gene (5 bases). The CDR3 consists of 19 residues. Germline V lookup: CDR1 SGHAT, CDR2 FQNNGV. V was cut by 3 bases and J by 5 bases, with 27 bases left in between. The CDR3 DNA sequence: TGTGCCAGCAGCTTGCCCCCTCGACTCTCAGGAGGATTAAAAGATACGCAGTATTTT. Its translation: CASSLPPRLSGGLKDTQYF. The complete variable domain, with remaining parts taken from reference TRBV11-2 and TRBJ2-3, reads EAGVAQSPRYKIIEKRQSVAFWCNPISGHATLYWYQQILGQGPKLLIQFQNNGVVDDSQLPKDRFSAERLKGVDSTLKIQPAKLEDSAVYLCASSLPPRLSGGLKDTQYFGPGTRLTVL.

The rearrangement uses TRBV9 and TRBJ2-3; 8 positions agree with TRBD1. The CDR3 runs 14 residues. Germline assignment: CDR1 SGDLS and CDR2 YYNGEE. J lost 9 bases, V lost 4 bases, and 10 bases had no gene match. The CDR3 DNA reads TGTGCCAGCAGCCCGCGGACAGGGATCCAGACGCAGTATTTT. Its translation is CASSPRTGIQTQYF.